The clone carrying this T cell receptor (beta chain) has a count of ten or more. The sample is drawn from a study of Graves' ophthalmopathy and Graves' hyperthyroidism. RNA served as the template for amplifying TCR beta CDR3 regions. The workflow started with a first-round RT-PCR run with HTBI primers and then moved on to a second-round multiplex PCR. One entry per CDR3 protein, called by TCRdb with MiXCR from the multiplex PCR reads. The sample has about 500,000 distinct CDR3 sequences; about 40% are singletons. Germline lookup yields CDR1 MNHNY and CDR2 SVGAGI (reference sequence). This CDR3 has 13 amino acids. Trimming took off 5 bases at V and 1 base at J, with 8 bases between the two ends.

The chain links TRBV6-6 to TRBJ1-1, with D hard to call. Sequencing was performed on peripheral blood or thyroid tissue (not recorded which). This clonotype was obtained from an adult man with Graves' hyperthyroidism. The CDR3 DNA reads TGTGCCAGCAGTGCCAATACGAACACTGAAGCTTTCTTT. It translates to CASSANTNTEAFF.